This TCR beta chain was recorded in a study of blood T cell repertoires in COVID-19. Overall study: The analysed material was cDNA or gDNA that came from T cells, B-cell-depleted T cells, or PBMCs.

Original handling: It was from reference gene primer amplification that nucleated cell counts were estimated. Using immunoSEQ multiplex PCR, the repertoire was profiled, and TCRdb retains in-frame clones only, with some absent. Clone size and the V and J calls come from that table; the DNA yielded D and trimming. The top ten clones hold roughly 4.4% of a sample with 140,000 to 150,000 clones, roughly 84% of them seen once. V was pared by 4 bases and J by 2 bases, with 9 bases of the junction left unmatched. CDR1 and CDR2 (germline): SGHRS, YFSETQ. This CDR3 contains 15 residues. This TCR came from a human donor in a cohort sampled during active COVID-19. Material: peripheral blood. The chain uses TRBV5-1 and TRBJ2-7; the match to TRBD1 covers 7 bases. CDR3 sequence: CASSLGVGQTYEQYV. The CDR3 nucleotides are TGCGCCAGCAGCCTAGGCGTGGGACAGACCTACGAGCAGTACGTC.